The 2 T cell receptor beta chains below all came from one sample that was sequenced in a study of shared clonotypes between healthy human individuals. Data came from immunoSEQ multiplex PCR; TCRdb stores just in-frame clones and leaves some out. The table lists around 2.3 million clones, around 95% of them singletons. Specimen: naive CD4+ T cells sorted from blood. Specified subset: CD45RA+ positively selected. The source of these receptors is a man aged 18 to 35 in good health.

The CDR3 sequence is CASSSSGRPQYF. In DNA form, the CDR3 reads TGTGCCAGCAGCTCAAGCGGGAGGCCCCAGTACTTC. The chain uses TRBV7-2 and TRBJ2-7, with 9 bases identical to TRBD2. V trimming: 4 bases; J trimming: 10 bases; junction bases outside the gene matches: 5. There are 12 residues in the CDR3. Germline V gene lookup returns CDR1 SGHTA and CDR2 FQGNSA.

V is TRBV19 and J is TRBJ2-7; 10 nucleotides agree with TRBD2. This CDR3 region has 16 residues. Unmatched junction bases numbered 10, after V lost 6 bases and J lost 2 bases. Germline CDR1 LNHDA, CDR2 SQIVND (reference sequence). The CDR3 region is CASSPLPGLATYEQYF. The DNA of the CDR3 is TGTGCCAGTAGCCCACTCCCGGGACTAGCGACCTACGAGCAGTACTTC.